The clone carrying this TCR beta chain has a handful of counts. The antigen is undetermined. Germline CDR1 and CDR2: MNHEY and SMNVEV (reference sequence). Trimming cost V 2 bases and J 2 bases; bases outside gene matches: 5. The CDR3 loop spans 15 amino acids. The sample providers were healthy Caucasian people from Russia, aged roughly 6 to 95. Isolation per sample recovered at least 7 million PBMCs. These data belong to a study of blood T cells in healthy people across ages. Regarding the study as a whole: With unsorted PBMCs, a conclusive comparison of naive versus antigen-experienced cells was not possible.

The second PCR ran about 6 to 11 cycles with a sample-barcoded 5' primer and J-beta primers. Template switching added a 12-random-nucleotide identifier to every cDNA molecule. MiXCR was run by TCRdb on the 5' RACE reads, yielding one entry per CDR3 protein. In the table there are 1.5 million to 2 million distinct CDR3 sequences, almost 35% of which are singletons. The source of this sequence is a woman aged 25 to 39 in good health. This rearrangement joins TRBV27 to TRBJ2-7; the match to TRBD2 covers 8 bases. The material sequenced was blood. This CDR3 reads CASSLKSGGPYEQYF. For the CDR3, the DNA is TGTGCCAGCAGTTTAAAGTCGGGAGGGCCCTACGAGCAGTACTTC.